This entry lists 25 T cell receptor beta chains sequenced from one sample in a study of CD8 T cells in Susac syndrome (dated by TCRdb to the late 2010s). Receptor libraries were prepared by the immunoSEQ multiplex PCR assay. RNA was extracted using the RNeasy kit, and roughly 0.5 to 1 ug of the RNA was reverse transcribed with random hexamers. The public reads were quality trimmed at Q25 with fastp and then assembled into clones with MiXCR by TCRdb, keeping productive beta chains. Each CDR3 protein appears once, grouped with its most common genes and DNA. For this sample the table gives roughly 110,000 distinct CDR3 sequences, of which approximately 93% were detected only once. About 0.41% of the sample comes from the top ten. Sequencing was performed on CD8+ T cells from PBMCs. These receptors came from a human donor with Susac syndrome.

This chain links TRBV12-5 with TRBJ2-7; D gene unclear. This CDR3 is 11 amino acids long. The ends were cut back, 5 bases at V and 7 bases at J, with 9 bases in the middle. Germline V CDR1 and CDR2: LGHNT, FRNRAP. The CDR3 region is CASGLGREQYF. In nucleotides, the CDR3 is TGTGCTAGTGGTCTCGGCCGGGAGCAGTACTTC.

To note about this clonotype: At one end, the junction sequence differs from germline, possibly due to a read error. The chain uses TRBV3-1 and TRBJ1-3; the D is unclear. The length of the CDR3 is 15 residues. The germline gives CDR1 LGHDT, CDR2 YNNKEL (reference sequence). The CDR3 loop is CASSENRDSENTIYF. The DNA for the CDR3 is TGTGCCAGCAGCGAAAACCGAGACTCTGAAAACACCATATATTTT. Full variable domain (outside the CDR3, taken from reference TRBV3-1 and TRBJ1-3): DTAVSQTPKYLVTQMGNDKSIKCEQNLGHDTMYWYKQDSKKFLKIMFSYNNKELIINETVPNRFSPKSPDKAHLNLHINSLELGDSAVYFCASSENRDSENTIYFGEGSWLTVV.

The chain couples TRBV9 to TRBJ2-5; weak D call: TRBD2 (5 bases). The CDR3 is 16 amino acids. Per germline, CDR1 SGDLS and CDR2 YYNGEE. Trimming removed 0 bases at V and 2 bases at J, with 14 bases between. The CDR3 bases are TGTGCCAGCAGCGTAGACACGGGTGAGGGTCAAGAGACCCAGTACTTC. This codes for CASSVDTGEGQETQYF.

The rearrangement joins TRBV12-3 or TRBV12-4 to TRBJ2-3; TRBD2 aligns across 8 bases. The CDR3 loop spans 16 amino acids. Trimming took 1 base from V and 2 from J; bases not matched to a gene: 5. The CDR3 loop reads CASSLVGTSDTDTQYF. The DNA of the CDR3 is TGTGCCAGCAGTTTAGTTGGGACTAGTGACACAGATACGCAGTATTTT.

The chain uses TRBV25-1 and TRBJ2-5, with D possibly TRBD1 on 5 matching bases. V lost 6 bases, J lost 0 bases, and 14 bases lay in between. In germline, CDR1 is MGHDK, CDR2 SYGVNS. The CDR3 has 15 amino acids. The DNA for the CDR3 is TGTGCCAGCAGAGAAGGGGCCGAGGACCAAGAGACCCAGTACTTC. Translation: CASREGAEDQETQYF.

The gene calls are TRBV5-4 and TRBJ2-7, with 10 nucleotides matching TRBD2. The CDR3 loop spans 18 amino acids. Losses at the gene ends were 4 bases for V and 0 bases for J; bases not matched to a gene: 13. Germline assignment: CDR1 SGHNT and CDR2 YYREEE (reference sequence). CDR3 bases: TGTGCCAGCAGCCCTCTAGCGGGGGAGATTCCCTTCTCCTACGAGCAGTACTTC. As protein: CASSPLAGEIPFSYEQYF.

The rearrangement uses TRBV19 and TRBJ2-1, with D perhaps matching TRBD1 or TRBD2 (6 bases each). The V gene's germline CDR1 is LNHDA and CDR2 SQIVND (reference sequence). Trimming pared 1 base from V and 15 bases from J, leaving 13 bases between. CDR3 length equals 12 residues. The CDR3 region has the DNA TGTGCCAGTAGTATAGGGGGGGCTGGGTGGTTCTTC. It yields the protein CASSIGGAGWFF.

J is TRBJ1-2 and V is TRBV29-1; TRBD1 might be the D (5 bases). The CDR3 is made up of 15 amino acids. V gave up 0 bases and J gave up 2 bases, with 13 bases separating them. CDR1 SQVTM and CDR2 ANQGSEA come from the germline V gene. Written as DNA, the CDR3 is TGCAGCGTTGAAGATGCGGGGCCTCCAAACTATGGCTACACCTTC. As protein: CSVEDAGPPNYGYTF.

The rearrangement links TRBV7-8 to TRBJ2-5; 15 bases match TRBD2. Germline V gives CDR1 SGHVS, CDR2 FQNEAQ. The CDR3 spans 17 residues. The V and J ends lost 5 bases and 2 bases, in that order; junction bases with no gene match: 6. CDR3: CASSPHGTSGGQETQYF. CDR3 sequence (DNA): TGTGCCAGCAGCCCGCATGGGACTAGCGGGGGGCAAGAGACCCAGTACTTC.

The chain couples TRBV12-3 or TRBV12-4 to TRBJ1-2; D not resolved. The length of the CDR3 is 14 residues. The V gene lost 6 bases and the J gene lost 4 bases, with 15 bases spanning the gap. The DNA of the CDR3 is TGTGCCAGCAGCCCCCCGGGTCTGGGCTATGGCTACACCTTC. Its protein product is CASSPPGLGYGYTF.

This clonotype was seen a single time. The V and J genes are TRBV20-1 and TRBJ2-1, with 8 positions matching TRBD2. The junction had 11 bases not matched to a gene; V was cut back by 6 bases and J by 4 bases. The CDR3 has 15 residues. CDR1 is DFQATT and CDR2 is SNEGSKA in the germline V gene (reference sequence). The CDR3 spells CSAEERGGQYNEQFF. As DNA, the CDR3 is TGCAGTGCGGAGGAACGCGGGGGGCAATACAATGAGCAGTTCTTC.

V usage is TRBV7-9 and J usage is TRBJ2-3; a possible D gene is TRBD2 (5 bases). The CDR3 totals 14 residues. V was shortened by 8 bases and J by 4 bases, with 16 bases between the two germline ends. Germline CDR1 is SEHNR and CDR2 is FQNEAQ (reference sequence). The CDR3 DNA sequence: TGTGCCAGCCGTCCCGGGGTGGAACCAGATACGCAGTATTTT. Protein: CASRPGVEPDTQYF. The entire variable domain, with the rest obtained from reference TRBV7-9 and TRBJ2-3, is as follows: DTGVSQNPRHKITKRGQNVTFRCDPISEHNRLYWYRQTLGQGPEFLTYFQNEAQLEKSRLLSDRFSAERPKGSFSTLEIQRTEQGDSAMYLCASRPGVEPDTQYFGPGTRLTVL.

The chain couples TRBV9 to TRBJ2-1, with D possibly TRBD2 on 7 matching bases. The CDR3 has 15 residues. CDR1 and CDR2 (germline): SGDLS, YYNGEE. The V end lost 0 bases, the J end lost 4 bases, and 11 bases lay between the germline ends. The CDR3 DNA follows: TGTGCCAGCAGCGTAGAGGGGGGGTCTTACAATGAGCAGTTCTTC. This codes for CASSVEGGSYNEQFF.

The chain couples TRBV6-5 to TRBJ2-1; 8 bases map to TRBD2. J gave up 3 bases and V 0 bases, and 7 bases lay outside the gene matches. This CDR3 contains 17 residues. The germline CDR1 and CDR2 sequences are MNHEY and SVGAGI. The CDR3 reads CASSYSIGGGLYNEQFF. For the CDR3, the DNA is TGTGCCAGCAGTTACTCGATCGGCGGGGGGCTCTACAATGAGCAGTTCTTC.

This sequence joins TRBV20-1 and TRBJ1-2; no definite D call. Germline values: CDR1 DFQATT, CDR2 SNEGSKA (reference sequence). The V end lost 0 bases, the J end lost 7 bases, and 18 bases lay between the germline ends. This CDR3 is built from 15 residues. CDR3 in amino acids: CSARDEGEYWAGYTF. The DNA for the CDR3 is TGCAGTGCTAGAGACGAAGGCGAGTACTGGGCTGGCTACACCTTC.

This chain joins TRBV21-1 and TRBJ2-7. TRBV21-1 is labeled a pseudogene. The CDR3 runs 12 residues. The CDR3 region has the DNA TGTGCCAGCAGCACCCGTTCGTACGGGCAGTACTTC. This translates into CASSTRSYGQYF.

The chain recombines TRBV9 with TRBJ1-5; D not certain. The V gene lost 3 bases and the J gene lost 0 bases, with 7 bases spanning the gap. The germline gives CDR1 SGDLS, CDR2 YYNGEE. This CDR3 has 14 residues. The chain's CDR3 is CASSASYSNQPQHF. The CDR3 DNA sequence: TGTGCCAGCAGCGCCTCATATAGCAATCAGCCCCAGCATTTT.

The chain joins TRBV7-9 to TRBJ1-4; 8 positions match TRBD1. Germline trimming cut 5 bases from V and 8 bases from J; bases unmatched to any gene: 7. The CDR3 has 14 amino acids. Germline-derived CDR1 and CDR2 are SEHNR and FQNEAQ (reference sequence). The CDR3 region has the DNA TGTGCCAGCAGCCCAGGGGGCTCGAGGGAAAAACTGTTTTTT. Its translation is CASSPGGSREKLFF.

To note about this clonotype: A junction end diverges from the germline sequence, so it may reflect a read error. Here the CDR3 reads CASSQDRNPGLGIF. In DNA form, the CDR3 reads TGTGCCAGCAGCCAAGATCGCAACCCGGGACTAGGAATCTTC. The chain uses TRBV3-1 and TRBJ2-1; 8 positions agree with TRBD2. Germline values: CDR1 LGHDT, CDR2 YNNKEL (reference sequence). This CDR3 contains 14 residues.

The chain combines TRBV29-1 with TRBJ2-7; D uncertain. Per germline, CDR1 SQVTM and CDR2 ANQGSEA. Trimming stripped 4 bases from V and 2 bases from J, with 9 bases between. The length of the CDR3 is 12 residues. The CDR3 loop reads CSVVGQTYEQYF. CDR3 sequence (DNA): TGCAGCGTTGTAGGTCAAACCTACGAGCAGTACTTC.

The CDR3 loop is CASSQGRTSGDKNIQYF. CDR3 nucleotide sequence: TGTGCCAGCAGCCAAGGTCGGACTAGCGGGGATAAAAACATTCAGTACTTC. This chain joins TRBV3-1 and TRBJ2-4; 12 nucleotides align to TRBD2. Trimming took 1 base from V and 4 from J; bases not matched to a gene: 5. This CDR3 comprises 17 residues. In germline, CDR1 is LGHDT, CDR2 YNNKEL (reference sequence).

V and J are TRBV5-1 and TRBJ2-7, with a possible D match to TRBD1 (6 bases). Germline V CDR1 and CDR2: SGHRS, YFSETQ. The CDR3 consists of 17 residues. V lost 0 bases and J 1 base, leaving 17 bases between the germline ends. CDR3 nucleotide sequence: TGCGCCAGCAGCTTGGAGGCGACAGGAGACTATTCCTACGAGCAGTACTTC. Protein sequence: CASSLEATGDYSYEQYF.

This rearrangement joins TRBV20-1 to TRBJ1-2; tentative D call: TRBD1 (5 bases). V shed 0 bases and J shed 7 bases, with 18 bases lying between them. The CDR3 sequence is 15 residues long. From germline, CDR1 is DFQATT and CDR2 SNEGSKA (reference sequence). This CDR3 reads CSARDELWQGSGYTF. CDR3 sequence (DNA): TGCAGTGCTAGAGATGAGCTGTGGCAGGGTAGTGGCTACACCTTC.

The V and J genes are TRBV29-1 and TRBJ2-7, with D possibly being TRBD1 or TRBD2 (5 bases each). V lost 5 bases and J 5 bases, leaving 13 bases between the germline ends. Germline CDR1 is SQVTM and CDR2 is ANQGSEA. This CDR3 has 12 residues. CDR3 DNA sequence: TGCAGCGTTCGTGGGGACCCCCACGAGCAGTACTTC. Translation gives CSVRGDPHEQYF.

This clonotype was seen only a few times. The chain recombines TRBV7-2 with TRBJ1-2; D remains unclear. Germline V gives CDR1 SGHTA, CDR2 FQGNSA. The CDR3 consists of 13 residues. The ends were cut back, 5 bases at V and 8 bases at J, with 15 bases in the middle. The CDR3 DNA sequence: TGTGCCAGCAGCCCGCGTAGGGCCCAGGGCTACACCTTC. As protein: CASSPRRAQGYTF. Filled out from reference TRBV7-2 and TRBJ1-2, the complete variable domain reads GAGVSQSPSNKVTEKGKDVELRCDPISGHTALYWYRQSLGQGLEFLIYFQGNSAPDKSGLPSDRFSAERTGGSVSTLTIQRTQQEDSAVYLCASSPRRAQGYTFGSGTRLTVV.